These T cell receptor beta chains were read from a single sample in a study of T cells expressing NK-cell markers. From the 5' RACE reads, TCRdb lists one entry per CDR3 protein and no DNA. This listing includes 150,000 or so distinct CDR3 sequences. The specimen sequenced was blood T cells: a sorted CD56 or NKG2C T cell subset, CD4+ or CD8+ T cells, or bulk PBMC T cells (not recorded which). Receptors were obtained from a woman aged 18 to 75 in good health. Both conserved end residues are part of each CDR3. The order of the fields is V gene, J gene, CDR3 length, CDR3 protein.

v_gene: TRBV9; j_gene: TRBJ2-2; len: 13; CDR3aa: CASSVTVTGELFF
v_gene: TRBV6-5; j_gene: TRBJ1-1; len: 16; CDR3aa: CASSYGGQGAGTEAFF
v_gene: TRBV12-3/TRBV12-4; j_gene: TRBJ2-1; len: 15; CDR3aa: CASSRLAGVYNEQFF
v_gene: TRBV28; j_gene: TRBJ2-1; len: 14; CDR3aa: CACLPASSYNEQFF
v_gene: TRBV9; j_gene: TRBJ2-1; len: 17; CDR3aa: CASSVGGPRSSYNEQFF
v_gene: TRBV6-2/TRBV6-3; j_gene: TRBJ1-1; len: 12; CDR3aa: CASSQPGPEAFF
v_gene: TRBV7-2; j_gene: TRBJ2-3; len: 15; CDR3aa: CASSPVWEATDTQYF
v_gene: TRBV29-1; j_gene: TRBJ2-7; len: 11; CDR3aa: CSVVGLYEQYF
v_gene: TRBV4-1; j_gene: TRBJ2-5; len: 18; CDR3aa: CASSSDRQIAGGLETQYF
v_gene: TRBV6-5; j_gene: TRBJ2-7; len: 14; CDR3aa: CASSYTSGRHGQYF
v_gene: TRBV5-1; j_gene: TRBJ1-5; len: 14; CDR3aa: CASSEDRFDQPQHF
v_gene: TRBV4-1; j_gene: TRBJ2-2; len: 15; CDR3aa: CASSQGRGQTGELFF
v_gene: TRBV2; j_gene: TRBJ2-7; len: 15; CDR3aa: CASTGQRRPAYEQYF
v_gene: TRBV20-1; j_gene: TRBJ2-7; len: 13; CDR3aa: CSARVSGSPLSHF
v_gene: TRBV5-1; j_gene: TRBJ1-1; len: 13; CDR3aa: CASSLGKGTEAFF
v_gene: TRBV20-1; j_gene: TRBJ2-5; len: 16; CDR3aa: CSASPLLAGVEETQYF
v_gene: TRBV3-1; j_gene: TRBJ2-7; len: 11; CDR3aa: CASSLLNEQYF
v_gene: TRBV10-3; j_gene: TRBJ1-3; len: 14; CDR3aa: CAISEAGTGNTIYF
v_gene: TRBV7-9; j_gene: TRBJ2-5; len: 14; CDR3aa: CASSHTEVQETQYF
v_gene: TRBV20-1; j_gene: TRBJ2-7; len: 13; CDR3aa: CSARTSGSYEQYF
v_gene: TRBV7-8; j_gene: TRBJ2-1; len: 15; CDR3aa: CASSLVRDLLNEQFF
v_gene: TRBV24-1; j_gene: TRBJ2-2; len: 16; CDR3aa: CATSDSGTGGVGELFF
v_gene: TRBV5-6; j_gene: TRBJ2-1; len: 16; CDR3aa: CASTMRGSPYYNEQFF
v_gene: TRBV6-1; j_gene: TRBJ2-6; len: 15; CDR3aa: CASSRGYSGANVLTF
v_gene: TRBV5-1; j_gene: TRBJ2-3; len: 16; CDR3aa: CASSLYRDRETDTQYF
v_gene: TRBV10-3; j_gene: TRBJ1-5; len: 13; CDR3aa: CAISELGNQPQHF
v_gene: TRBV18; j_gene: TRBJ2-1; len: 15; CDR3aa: CASSRRAGDYNEQFF
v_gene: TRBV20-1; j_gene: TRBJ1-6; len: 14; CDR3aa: CSAQTGGVGSPLHF
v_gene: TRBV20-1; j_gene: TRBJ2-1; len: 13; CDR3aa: CSARVTGFNEQFF
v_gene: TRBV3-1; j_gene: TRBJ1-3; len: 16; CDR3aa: CASSPPGTLNGNTIYF
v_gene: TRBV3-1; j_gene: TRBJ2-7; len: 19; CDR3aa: CASSQEAGWLAGGPYEQYF
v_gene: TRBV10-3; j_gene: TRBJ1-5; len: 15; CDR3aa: CAISETGTQDQPQHF
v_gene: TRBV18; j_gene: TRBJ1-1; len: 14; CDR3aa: CASSPTQQNTEAFF
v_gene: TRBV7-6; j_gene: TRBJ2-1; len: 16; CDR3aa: CASSTGSSGGDNEQFF
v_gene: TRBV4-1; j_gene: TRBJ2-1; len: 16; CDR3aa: CASSQDSASGYNEQFF
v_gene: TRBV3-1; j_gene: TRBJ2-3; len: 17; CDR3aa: CASSQDLTTNPTDTQYF
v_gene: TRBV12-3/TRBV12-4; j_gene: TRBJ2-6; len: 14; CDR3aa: CASTQGQAFNVLTF
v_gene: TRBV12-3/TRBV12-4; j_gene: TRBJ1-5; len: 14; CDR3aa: CASSLSGGDQPQHF
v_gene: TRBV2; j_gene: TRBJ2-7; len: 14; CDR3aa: CASRRYREGYEQYF
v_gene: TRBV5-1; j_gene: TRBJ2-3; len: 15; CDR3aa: CASSPTTSGADTQYF
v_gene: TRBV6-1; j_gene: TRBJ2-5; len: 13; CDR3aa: CASRLTGKETQYF
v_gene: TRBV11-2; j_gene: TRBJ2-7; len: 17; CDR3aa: CASSLVTSGLSSYEQYF
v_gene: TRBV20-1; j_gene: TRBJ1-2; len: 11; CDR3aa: CSVGHSYGYTF
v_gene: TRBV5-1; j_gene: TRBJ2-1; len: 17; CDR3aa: CASHRGIEARNYNEQFF
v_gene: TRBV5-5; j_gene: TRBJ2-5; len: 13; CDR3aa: CASSDQGGETQYF